These 30 T cell receptor beta chains were sequenced from one sample in a study of beta chain features in type 1 diabetes. Investigators reverse transcribed all isolated RNA, so they sequenced expressed TCRB transcripts. Method: immunoSEQ multiplex PCR; TCRdb's copy keeps in-frame clones and lacks some. In the table there are about 930,000 clones, 15% to 20% of which are singletons. Sequencing used naive CD4+ T cells from blood. These receptors were taken from a woman younger than 30 in good health.

The J gene is TRBJ1-4, the V gene TRBV6-6; 9 bases map to TRBD1. This CDR3 region has 15 residues. Germline V lookup: CDR1 MNHNY, CDR2 SVGAGI (reference sequence). The trim removed 6 bases at V and 4 bases at J, leaving 6 bases unmatched. The DNA of the CDR3 is TGTGCCAGCAGCAGGACAGGGGCCGTTAATGAAAAACTGTTTTTT. Its translation is CASSRTGAVNEKLFF.

In this sample, this clone turned up a few times. In DNA, the CDR3 is TGTGCCAGCAGTTACTCGGCGGGGAGCTCCTACAATGAGCAGTTCTTC. Translated: CASSYSAGSSYNEQFF. The chain uses TRBV6-5 and TRBJ2-1, with D perhaps TRBD2 (6 bases). With 0 bases removed from V and 0 bases from J, the gap between germline ends came to 9 bases. Germline CDR1 is MNHEY and CDR2 is SVGAGI. This CDR3 has 16 residues.

This chain uses TRBV7-9 with TRBJ1-1; D is unresolved. V gave up 3 bases and J gave up 5 bases, with 10 bases separating them. CDR3 length: 13 amino acids. Germline V lookup: CDR1 SEHNR, CDR2 FQNEAQ (reference sequence). The CDR3 region is CASSLPAGTEAFF. CDR3 nucleotides: TGTGCCAGCAGCTTGCCCGCCGGAACTGAAGCTTTCTTT. Together with reference TRBV7-9 and TRBJ1-1, the CDR3 gives the full variable domain: DTGVSQNPRHKITKRGQNVTFRCDPISEHNRLYWYRQTLGQGPEFLTYFQNEAQLEKSRLLSDRFSAERPKGSFSTLEIQRTEQGDSAMYLCASSLPAGTEAFFGQGTRLTVV.

The genes are TRBV7-9 and TRBJ2-1; 7 nucleotides match TRBD2. Trimming removed 1 base from V and 5 bases from J; junction bases left unmatched: 5. Germline V gene sequence: CDR1 SEHNR, CDR2 FQNEAQ (reference sequence). The CDR3 contains 15 residues. CDR3 in DNA: TGTGCCAGCAGCTTAGGGCCCGGGACTAACAATGAGCAGTTCTTC. Its translation is CASSLGPGTNNEQFF.

The rearrangement uses TRBV11-1 and TRBJ1-2; D remains unclear. CDR1 is SGHAT and CDR2 is FQDESV in the germline V gene (reference sequence). The CDR3 is made up of 14 amino acids. Trimming took 1 base from V and 3 from J, leaving 9 bases between them. The CDR3 reads CASSLEPADYGYTF. Written as DNA, the CDR3 is TGTGCCAGCAGCTTAGAACCTGCAGACTATGGCTACACCTTC.

The chain joins TRBV6-5 to TRBJ2-5; 8 nucleotides line up with TRBD2. From germline, CDR1 is MNHEY and CDR2 SVGAGI. CDR3 length: 14 residues. With V trimmed by 5 bases and J by 6 bases, 8 bases remained unmatched. CDR3 coding DNA: TGTGCCAGCAGTCAGAGAAGCGGGAGCCAGACCCAGTACTTC. Amino acids: CASSQRSGSQTQYF.

This clone was counted a few times. The chain recombines TRBV2 with TRBJ2-3; 10 positions agree with TRBD2. Germline V gene lookup returns CDR1 SNHLY and CDR2 FYNNEI. The CDR3 contains 15 residues. The junction had 5 bases not matched to a gene; V was cut back by 4 bases and J by 4 bases. CDR3 nucleotide sequence: TGTGCCAGCAGTGTGGGTAGCGGGAGGTCAGATACGCAGTATTTT. It encodes CASSVGSGRSDTQYF.

This clone was detected a few times. The rearrangement joins TRBV18 to TRBJ1-5; possibly TRBD1 for D (6 bases). Germline CDR1 and CDR2: KGHSH and LQKENI. The CDR3 has 13 residues. Trimming pared 3 bases from V and 5 bases from J, leaving 8 bases between. The CDR3 spells CASSPKGDQPQHF. CDR3 DNA sequence: TGTGCCAGCTCACCGAAGGGGGATCAGCCCCAGCATTTT.

This clone was counted a few times. This chain links TRBV7-2 with TRBJ2-7, with D maybe TRBD1 (7 bases). The CDR3 covers 15 residues. Germline loops: CDR1 SGHTA, CDR2 FQGNSA. V was shortened by 1 base and J by 7 bases, with 17 bases between the two germline ends. The CDR3 spells CASSLGRGVPWEQYF. CDR3 in DNA: TGTGCCAGCAGCTTAGGCAGGGGGGTCCCCTGGGAGCAGTACTTC. The whole variable domain, filled in from reference TRBV7-2 and TRBJ2-7, reads GAGVSQSPSNKVTEKGKDVELRCDPISGHTALYWYRQSLGQGLEFLIYFQGNSAPDKSGLPSDRFSAERTGGSVSTLTIQRTQQEDSAVYLCASSLGRGVPWEQYFGPGTRLTVT.

V gene TRBV15 combines with J gene TRBJ1-4; D may be TRBD1 (6 bases). V shed 0 bases and J shed 5 bases, with 16 bases lying between them. The CDR3 loop spans 17 amino acids. CDR1 is LNHNV, CDR2 YYDKDF, per germline (reference sequence). CDR3 sequence (DNA): TGTGCCACCAGCAGAGATGGGGTCCTGCAGGGGAATGAAAAACTGTTTTTT. It yields the protein CATSRDGVLQGNEKLFF.

V and J are TRBV7-6 and TRBJ2-5, with a possible D match to TRBD1 (5 bases). Germline CDR1 SGHVS, CDR2 FNYEAQ. The CDR3 runs to 14 residues. The ends were cut back, 5 bases at V and 5 bases at J, with 15 bases in the middle. CDR3 DNA sequence: TGTGCCAGCAGCCTACAGGCTACCAGGGAGACCCAGTACTTC. It encodes CASSLQATRETQYF.

J is TRBJ2-2 and V is TRBV14, with 7 positions matching TRBD1. J gave up 7 bases and V 2 bases, and 4 bases lay outside the gene matches. Germline values: CDR1 SGHDN, CDR2 FVKESK. The CDR3 extends over 14 amino acids. The CDR3 region is CASSQPRGYGELFF. The CDR3 bases are TGTGCCAGCAGCCAACCCAGGGGGTACGGGGAGCTGTTTTTT.

This clone has a handful of counts. The V call is TRBV28, the J call TRBJ2-3; the D gene is possibly TRBD1 (7 bases). The length of the CDR3 is 14 residues. Trimming pared 6 bases from V and 3 bases from J, leaving 13 bases between. Germline lookup yields CDR1 MDHEN and CDR2 SYDVKM. DNA of the CDR3: TGTGCCAGCAGCGCGGGACAGATTACAGATACGCAGTATTTT. Translating it yields CASSAGQITDTQYF.

The chain joins TRBV5-1 to TRBJ1-1, with D perhaps matching TRBD1 (5 bases). The V gene lost 4 bases and the J gene lost 1 base, with 14 bases spanning the gap. Germline CDR1 SGHRS, CDR2 YFSETQ. The CDR3 runs 15 residues. In nucleotides, the CDR3 is TGCGCCAGCAGCGGAACCGCAGGGTCGAACACTGAAGCTTTCTTT. Translation: CASSGTAGSNTEAFF.

This clone was picked up a small number of times. This rearrangement joins TRBV7-8 to TRBJ2-2; D perhaps matches TRBD1 (6 bases). Germline values: CDR1 SGHVS, CDR2 FQNEAQ. V was pared by 5 bases and J by 6 bases, with 19 bases between. CDR3 length equals 16 residues. The CDR3 sequence: CASSPRGTGWAGELFF. CDR3 DNA: TGTGCCAGCAGCCCGAGAGGCACAGGGTGGGCCGGGGAGCTGTTTTTT.

This chain uses TRBV11-3 with TRBJ2-5; 9 nucleotides align to TRBD1. Trimming at V came to 5 bases and at J to 2 bases, leaving 6 bases not matched to a gene. The germline CDR1 and CDR2 sequences are SGHNT and YENEEA. The CDR3 totals 15 residues. The CDR3 is CASSPGTGIQETQYF. CDR3 nucleotides: TGTGCCAGCAGCCCCGGGACAGGGATTCAAGAGACCCAGTACTTC.

This rearrangement joins TRBV25-1 to TRBJ2-5, with D unresolved. The CDR3 totals 13 residues. Germline loops: CDR1 MGHDK, CDR2 SYGVNS. V gave up 6 bases and J gave up 4 bases, with 12 bases separating them. The CDR3 is CASSSAGGETQYF. The CDR3 coding sequence is TGTGCCAGCAGCTCGGCCGGCGGAGAGACCCAGTACTTC.

Written as DNA, the CDR3 is TGTGCCAGCAGCCAAGGGGACCGAAACACCGGGGAGCTGTTTTTT. It translates to CASSQGDRNTGELFF. The chain links TRBV4-2 to TRBJ2-2; D is possibly TRBD1 or TRBD2 (5 bases each). The CDR3 spans 15 residues. V was trimmed by 1 base and J by 2 bases, leaving 8 bases between them. CDR1 and CDR2 (germline): LGHNA, YNFKEQ.

V gene TRBV7-6 combines with J gene TRBJ2-1; D may be TRBD1 or TRBD2 (5 bases each). Trimming pared 5 bases from V and 7 bases from J, leaving 15 bases between. CDR3 length equals 14 residues. Per germline, CDR1 SGHVS and CDR2 FNYEAQ. This chain's CDR3 is CASSLGTDRNEQFF. The CDR3, as DNA: TGTGCCAGCAGCCTGGGGACGGATAGGAATGAGCAGTTCTTC.

This clone has more than one count but fewer than ten. This chain joins TRBV2 and TRBJ2-7; no clear D. The CDR3 runs to 11 residues. Germline V gene sequence: CDR1 SNHLY, CDR2 FYNNEI. V lost 8 bases, J lost 6 bases, and 11 bases lay in between. The CDR3 coding sequence is TGTGCCAGCTTAGATTGGCGCGAGCAGTACTTC. This encodes CASLDWREQYF. Filled out from reference TRBV2 and TRBJ2-7, the complete variable domain reads EPEVTQTPSHQVTQMGQEVILRCVPISNHLYFYWYRQILGQKVEFLVSFYNNEISEKSEIFDDQFSVERPDGSNFTLKIRSTKLEDSAMYFCASLDWREQYFGPGTRLTVT.

This clone was seen more than once but under ten times. The rearrangement links TRBV2 to TRBJ2-1, with D maybe TRBD1 (6 bases). CDR1 is SNHLY, CDR2 FYNNEI, per germline. The CDR3 loop spans 13 amino acids. The V end was cut by 6 bases, the J end by 9 bases, with 15 bases between. The CDR3 reads CASREQGGGEQFF. CDR3 in DNA: TGTGCCAGCAGAGAACAGGGTGGTGGTGAGCAGTTCTTC.

This clone was detected a few times. The chain carries TRBV7-9 and TRBJ2-1; TRBD2 agrees at 9 bases. Germline assignment: CDR1 SEHNR and CDR2 FQNEAQ (reference sequence). This CDR3 has 16 residues. Losses at the gene ends were 4 bases for V and 4 bases for J; bases not matched to a gene: 8. The CDR3 DNA sequence: TGTGCCAGCAGCTCCTCCACTACTAGCGGGTACAATGAGCAGTTCTTC. Its protein product is CASSSSTTSGYNEQFF.

This chain connects TRBV9 to TRBJ1-2; a weak D match, TRBD1 (5 bases). The CDR3 extends over 12 amino acids. The germline V and J ends were trimmed by 5 bases and 8 bases, with 13 bases remaining between them. Germline CDR1 SGDLS, CDR2 YYNGEE. The CDR3 spells CASRRDGTGYTF. The CDR3 bases are TGTGCCAGCAGACGGGACGGTACAGGCTACACCTTC.

In its sample, this clone was seen a few times. The gene calls are TRBV7-8 and TRBJ2-1; D is perhaps TRBD2 (5 bases). CDR1 and CDR2 (germline): SGHVS, FQNEAQ. V was trimmed by 3 bases and J by 3 bases, leaving 12 bases between them. The CDR3 runs 15 residues. CDR3 in DNA: TGTGCCAGCAGCTTGGAGCGGAAGAACTACAATGAGCAGTTCTTC. The encoded protein is CASSLERKNYNEQFF.

V and J are TRBV7-2 and TRBJ2-3; 14 nucleotides line up with TRBD2. Germline assignment: CDR1 SGHTA and CDR2 FQGNSA. This CDR3 has 16 amino acids. J was trimmed by 4 bases and V by 1 base; bases with no gene match: 1. The CDR3 DNA follows: TGTGCCAGCAGCTTAGTGGGACTAGCGGGAGCAGATACGCAGTATTTT. This translates into CASSLVGLAGADTQYF.

This clone was picked up a small number of times. One end of the junction varies from germline; a read error may be responsible. The chain employs TRBV11-2 and TRBJ2-1; 7 bases are shared with TRBD1. CDR3 length: 16 amino acids. Germline V gene lookup returns CDR1 SGHAT and CDR2 FQNNGV. CDR3 region: CASSLDADRSYNEQFF. CDR3 coding DNA: TGTGCCAGCAGCCTAGACGCGGACAGGTCCTACAATGAGCAGTTCTTC.

The CDR3 DNA sequence: TGTGCCAGCTCACCATGGAAAATTCTAGCGGGAGGGGGTCTGGAGACCCAGTACTTC. Its translation is CASSPWKILAGGGLETQYF. V and J are TRBV18 and TRBJ2-5; 12 bases are a match to TRBD2. The junction had 15 bases not matched to a gene; V was cut back by 2 bases and J by 5 bases. The CDR3 runs to 19 residues. Per the germline V gene, CDR1 is KGHSH and CDR2 is LQKENI.

The V gene is TRBV7-3, the J gene TRBJ2-3; 8 positions match TRBD1. This CDR3 is built from 16 residues. CDR1 SGHTA and CDR2 FQGTGA come from the germline V gene. With V trimmed by 1 base and J by 1 base, 4 bases remained unmatched. The CDR3 reads CASSLRGQGGTDTQYF. CDR3 sequence (DNA): TGTGCCAGCAGCTTAAGAGGACAGGGTGGCACAGATACGCAGTATTTT.

This clone was seen more than once but under ten times. The chain couples TRBV18 to TRBJ2-1; 9 bases are a match to TRBD2. Germline V gene lookup returns CDR1 KGHSH and CDR2 LQKENI. This CDR3 comprises 16 residues. The trim removed 0 bases at V and 1 base at J, leaving 1 base unmatched. The CDR3 coding sequence is TGTGCCAGCTCACCACCTAGCGGGAGATCCTACAATGAGCAGTTCTTC. This sequence encodes CASSPPSGRSYNEQFF.

The rearrangement links TRBV7-9 to TRBJ2-3; 7 nucleotides align to TRBD2. The CDR3 is 13 amino acids. V trimming: 11 bases; J trimming: 0 bases; junction bases outside the gene matches: 5. Germline V gene lookup returns CDR1 SEHNR and CDR2 FQNEAQ (reference sequence). This chain's CDR3 is CAGGRTSTDTQYF. In DNA form, the CDR3 reads TGTGCCGGCGGGAGAACTAGCACAGATACGCAGTATTTT.